The clone carrying this T cell receptor (beta chain) was counted a few times. The antigen remains undetermined. The data are from a study of beta chain features in type 1 diabetes. General observations from the study: Unsettled here was the matter of whether HLA type influences TCRB rearrangement. PCR might favor shorter templates, equally in patients and controls. There was a moderate but significant shortening of TCRB CDR3s in all four CD4+ subsets of Type 1 diabetes patients.

What was sequenced were expressed TCRB transcripts, since all of the isolated RNA had been reverse transcribed. Profiled with immunoSEQ multiplex PCR; TCRdb holds only in-frame clones, not every one. The sample includes 680,000 or so clones, around 15% of them seen just once. All of the sorted populations showed purity greater than 95%. Sequencing was done on a sample of naive CD4+ T cells from blood. The TCR comes from a man aged 18 to 30 with type 1 diabetes.

CDR3 in amino acids: CASSRKGSGANVLTF. The CDR3 DNA reads as TGTGCCAGCAGCCGAAAGGGCTCTGGGGCCAACGTCCTGACTTTC. The chain recombines TRBV9 with TRBJ2-6; D call uncertain. This CDR3 contains 15 residues. Germline loops: CDR1 SGDLS, CDR2 YYNGEE. V lost 4 bases to trimming and J lost 0 bases, with 8 bases between them.